The clone carrying this T cell receptor (beta chain) was observed a few times. The target antigen is unknown. In TCRdb, the 5' RACE reads were re-called with MiXCR into one record per CDR3 protein. The table lists approximately 670,000 distinct CDR3 sequences, 5.5% to 6.5% of them singletons. Per the germline V gene, CDR1 is MNHNS and CDR2 is SASEGT. The CDR3 loop spans 15 amino acids. V was shortened by 1 base and J by 0 bases, with 6 bases between the two germline ends. These data belong to a study of identical twins. Whole-study findings and limits: Within beta out-of-frame sequences, the excess sharing observed between twins was weaker.

The specimen was naive T cells sorted from blood. This TCR came from a man aged 18 to 29 in good health. This chain connects TRBV6-1 to TRBJ1-4; D unclear. The CDR3 here is CASSEVGATNEKLFF. The CDR3 bases are TGTGCCAGCAGTGAAGTCGGAGCAACTAATGAAAAACTGTTTTTT.